This T cell receptor (beta chain) was recovered during a study of cytomegalovirus exposure and HLA in healthy donors. Comments on this clone: Its target is not known.

Study results and caveats: Later on, a genetic analysis was performed. It linked a missense variant in DCLRE1C with V- and J-gene trimming of TCR beta. Reportedly, a later analysis found an Asian-associated ancestry cluster had fewer N-insertions than the approximately 640-donor mean.

The CDR3 covers 16 residues. V shed 4 bases, J shed 1 base, and the junction held 1 base outside the gene matches. Per the germline V gene, CDR1 is MNHNS and CDR2 is SASEGT. Researchers ran the PCR with 60 Vbeta and 13 Jbeta primers. Libraries were prepared by immunoSEQ multiplex PCR; TCRdb keeps only in-frame clonotypes and omits some of them. The sample records around 170,000 clones, roughly 79% being singletons. Source material: PBMCs. The TCR originated in a man aged 40-49 years in good health and CMV-seronegative. This chain connects TRBV6-1 to TRBJ2-2, with 12 bases identical to TRBD2. The CDR3 reads CASSGLAGVNTGELFF. The CDR3 nucleotides read TGTGCCAGCAGTGGACTAGCGGGAGTGAACACCGGGGAGCTGTTTTTT.